These 10 T cell receptor beta chains originate from one sample sequenced in a study of blood T cell repertoires in COVID-19 (TCRdb year 2020). Library creation used the immunoSEQ multiplex PCR assay. TCRdb obtained this table from immuneACCESS and retained in-frame rearrangements with V and J assigned. These tables miss some clones; where compared with another copy, unresolved V genes account for less than half of the shortfall, and the remainder is unexplained. For this sample there are 330,000 or so clones; about 90% appear just once. The top ten clones comprise less than 2.5% of the sample. The sample taken for sequencing was PBMCs or T cells enriched from blood (not recorded which). The source is a middle-aged man in a cohort exposed to, infected with or recovered from COVID-19 (not recorded which).

The chain joins TRBV5-1 to TRBJ1-3; D is unresolved. The V end was cut by 5 bases, the J end by 0 bases, with 6 bases between. The CDR3 spans 13 residues. The germline CDR1 and CDR2 sequences are SGHRS and YFSETQ. This CDR3 is CASRLRSGNTIYF. CDR3 DNA: TGCGCCAGCAGACTGCGCTCTGGAAACACCATATATTTT.

The chain carries TRBV5-4 and TRBJ1-1; 7 bases agree with TRBD1. The CDR3 runs 14 residues. The V and J ends lost 1 base and 0 bases, in that order; junction bases with no gene match: 0. Per the germline V gene, CDR1 is SGHNT and CDR2 is YYREEE (reference sequence). CDR3 protein: CASSLTGVNTEAFF. DNA for the CDR3: TGTGCCAGCAGCTTGACAGGGGTGAACACTGAAGCTTTCTTT.

This clone has at least ten counts. The V call is TRBV7-3, the J call TRBJ2-7; D is perhaps TRBD2 (6 bases). The germline V gene encodes CDR1 SGHTA and CDR2 FQGTGA. Trimming removed 5 bases at V and 4 bases at J, with 15 bases between. CDR3 length equals 14 residues. CDR3 DNA sequence: TGTGCCAGCAGCGGACTACTTAGTCCATACGAGCAGTACTTC. Its translation is CASSGLLSPYEQYF.

The chain employs TRBV5-1 and TRBJ2-3; D gene uncertain. CDR3 length equals 14 residues. Trimming took off 6 bases at V and 0 bases at J, with 11 bases between the two ends. Germline CDR1 SGHRS, CDR2 YFSETQ. DNA of the CDR3: TGCGCCAGCACGTCCGAGACTAGCACAGATACGCAGTATTTT. Protein sequence: CASTSETSTDTQYF.

The CDR3 sequence is CASRSGGGAKNIQYF. The CDR3 region has the DNA TGTGCCAGCAGATCGGGAGGTGGGGCCAAAAACATTCAGTACTTC. The chain combines TRBV2 with TRBJ2-4, with 7 bases matching TRBD2. Germline V gives CDR1 SNHLY, CDR2 FYNNEI. CDR3 length: 15 amino acids. V shed 6 bases and J 1 base; nucleotides not matched to a gene: 6.

The rearrangement uses TRBV19 and TRBJ2-6; 12 nucleotides match TRBD1. Per the germline V gene, CDR1 is LNHDA and CDR2 is SQIVND (reference sequence). This CDR3 is built from 18 residues. V gave up 2 bases and J gave up 4 bases; unmatched junction bases: 6. The CDR3 loop reads CASSIKGQGAQGANVLTF. CDR3 DNA sequence: TGTGCCAGTAGTATAAAGGGACAGGGGGCACAGGGGGCCAACGTCCTGACTTTC.

The chain has TRBV11-3 and TRBJ2-1, with 9 bases lining up with TRBD2. The CDR3 is 15 residues long. V lost 1 base to trimming and J lost 7 bases; unmatched junction nucleotides: 5. The germline V gene has CDR1 SGHNT and CDR2 YENEEA. CDR3 region: CASSLGGRAGNEQFF. DNA of the CDR3: TGTGCCAGCAGCTTAGGCGGGAGGGCCGGGAATGAGCAGTTCTTC.

This chain uses TRBV11-2 with TRBJ2-7; TRBD2 might be the D (5 bases). This CDR3 spans 15 amino acids. The germline V gene encodes CDR1 SGHAT and CDR2 FQNNGV. V lost 8 bases and J 6 bases, leaving 23 bases between the germline ends. Here the CDR3 DNA reads TGTGCCAGCGGAAAAAGGACCAGTAAAGGGAGCGAGCAGTACTTC. This sequence encodes CASGKRTSKGSEQYF. The full variable domain, completed using reference TRBV11-2 and TRBJ2-7, is EAGVAQSPRYKIIEKRQSVAFWCNPISGHATLYWYQQILGQGPKLLIQFQNNGVVDDSQLPKDRFSAERLKGVDSTLKIQPAKLEDSAVYLCASGKRTSKGSEQYFGPGTRLTVT.

This rearrangement joins TRBV7-9 to TRBJ2-2; 8 positions agree with TRBD1. The germline CDR1 and CDR2 sequences are SEHNR and FQNEAQ (reference sequence). Trimming at V came to 7 bases and at J to 5 bases, leaving 9 bases not matched to a gene. The CDR3 spans 15 residues. The CDR3 coding sequence is TGTGCCAGCATGATCTCAGGGGGCATTACCGGGGAGCTGTTTTTT. It specifies CASMISGGITGELFF.

The V gene is TRBV3-1 (or the pseudogene TRBV3-2), the J gene TRBJ1-5, with no clear D. The CDR3 is 15 amino acids. V was shortened by 1 base and J by 4 bases, with 11 bases between the two germline ends. Germline V gene lookup returns CDR1 LGHDT and CDR2 YNNKEL (reference sequence). In nucleotides, the CDR3 is TGTGCCAGCAGCCAAGGCCTTGCGGGTAATCAGCCCCAGCATTTT. Protein sequence: CASSQGLAGNQPQHF.